This paragraph reports one TCR beta chain. The count of this clone is one. Its antigen remains undetermined. One base away there is no much larger clone; base qualities are not given. The source of the sample is a study of cytomegalovirus exposure and HLA in healthy donors (dated by TCRdb to between 2016 and 2019). Broadly, across the study: An earlier analysis of several hundred of the donors reported about 250 Gb of sequence data and some 120 million unique TCR beta sequences from 150 million to 200 million T cells. The T cell repertoires of 666 subjects were profiled by immunosequencing and related to cytomegalovirus serostatus. Because of strong linkage in the cohort, a few DR-DQ haplotypes were treated as single units for association and clustering. To study patterns of TCR occurrence, a later analysis re-analyzed previously published TCR beta repertoires from more than 550 donors and added high-resolution HLA genotyping. Across 300 to 400 genotyped donors of the cohort, an average of roughly 230,000 unique TCR beta nucleotide sequences per donor were sequenced, and roughly 20% of those sequences were non-productive. Of the roughly 400 genotyped donors, approximately 83% fell in the genetic ancestry cluster associated with self-reported Caucasian donors. HLA typing included class I and class II loci at four-digit resolution. Alongside the repertoire data, information on donor age, sex, ethnicity and CMV serostatus was compiled. A later genetic analysis used genome-wide SNP genotypes for 398 of the 666 donors, treating that subset as a discovery cohort. An earlier analysis of some 500 of the donors used high-throughput TCR beta sequencing to judge whether each TCR beta V gene segment behaved as functional or pseudogenic. The study aimed to test whether signatures of past pathogen exposure could be identified by cataloging public T cell receptors. A separate validation cohort of roughly 120 different subjects was used in addition to the roughly 720-subject first cohort. Typing coverage varied by locus: about 620-630 donors for A, B, C, DRB1 and DQB1; roughly 560 for DQA1; approximately 570 for DPA1; around 490 for DPB1. In the later analysis, no new phenotypic data were used to find candidate immune exposures; instead, reliance was placed on TCR beta sequences and their occurrence across donors. An early release covering some 640 HLA-typed donors comprised about 320 gigabases of sequencing data and approximately 80 million unique TCR sequences. All discovery cohort repertoires had been generated on a single sequencing platform. High-throughput TCR immunosequencing, statistical association of individual TCRs with disease status, and machine learning were combined to predict cytomegalovirus infection status.

Per the germline V gene (reference sequence), LNHNV is the CDR1 and YYDKDF is the CDR2. Trimming removed 5 bases from V and 4 bases from J, leaving 8 bases between the germline ends. The CDR3 goes from the cysteine to the phenylalanine over 12 residues. The CDR3 DNA has 36 bases and is translated from base 1. What the work shows at the level of the full study, not this receptor alone: According to a later analysis, parvovirus B19, influenza, CMV and Epstein-Barr virus appeared linked to several top co-occurrence clusters. HLA typing was unavailable for some donors at each locus, so association tests used only the typed subset. In a later genetic analysis, a missense DCLRE1C variant was associated with V-gene and J-gene trimming of TCR beta chains, and the association was replicated in an independent cohort. For the cohort, immune exposure information was limited to CMV serostatus. Correlated functional status among segregating V segments might be attributable to linkage disequilibrium, but an unknown experimental factor could not be ruled out. When HLA alleles, especially DR and DQ, strongly co-occurred, TCR associations were difficult to assign to individual alleles. Compared with equally common non-associated chains, HLA-associated TCR beta chains in a later analysis were more clonally expanded and had lower generation probabilities. In an earlier analysis of roughly 500 of the donors, most TCR beta V segments appeared in productive rearrangements about 90% or about 30% of the time, broadly matching IMGT annotations. Specific HLA alleles were associated with more than 15,000 TCR beta sequences at a false discovery rate of 0.05 in a later analysis. In vitro tests confirmed that three of the cytomegalovirus-associated TCR beta chains recognize cytomegalovirus antigens. The cohort was sequenced for TCR beta chains only, and without alpha or paired-chain data the features that could be detected were limited. The study listed 150 to 200 TCR beta chains as associated with cytomegalovirus. The classifier was reported to diagnose cytomegalovirus status with high specificity and sensitivity in both the original and validation cohorts. The sequencing pipeline was judged likely to have produced a cluster of highly shared sequence variants as a technical artifact. According to the authors, the approach could potentially be generalized to other disease states and immunological phenotypes. In a later genetic analysis, fewer N-insertions in productive TCRs were reported among donors in an Asian-associated ancestry cluster than the approximately 630-donor mean. Roughly uniform sequencing depth across donors was assumed in presence/absence analyses, although this assumption may not hold. A later analysis found that TCR association rates varied across HLA loci, with DRB1 alleles showing the most associated TCRs and HLA-C alleles the fewest. In a later analysis, most CMV-associated TCR beta chains were found to appear HLA-restricted, with HLA associations seemingly driven largely by CMV exposure. Because counts were too low, about 18 rarely observed V segments, including chromosome 9 orphons, were left out of the earlier analysis of approximately 500 of the donors. Some IMGT-functional V segments, including TRBV6-2 and TRBV6-3, could not be told apart with the 87-base-pair reads, so those segments were excluded. While some public TCRs were present in many individuals, most TCR sequences turned up only very rarely across donors. A further reported finding was that TCR beta sequences accurately predicted the HLA-A and HLA-B alleles for most subjects in the first cohort.

In total, 500 to 700 healthy bone marrow donors made up the cohort. All cohort members were sampled while nominally healthy, although unrecorded immune exposures were likely present. The donor was CMV seropositive and belonged to the group of 250 to 300 seropositive cohort members. A peripheral blood sample was collected from each donor, and TCR beta sequencing was performed on peripheral blood mononuclear cells. The Qiagen DNeasy Blood Extraction Kit was used to extract genomic DNA from the blood cell samples. The library was obtained by the immunoSEQ multiplex PCR assay. A mixture of 60 forward primers for TCR Vbeta segments and 13 reverse primers for TCR Jbeta segments was used in the multiplex PCR. The CDR3 region of rearranged TCR beta genes was amplified from genomic DNA by a multiplex PCR assay. The Illumina HiSeq System was used to sequence the amplified TCR beta libraries as 87-base-pair reads. In the authors' own workflow: Across the roughly 600 repertoires, a later analysis counted roughly 77 million unique TCR beta chains, roughly 11 million of which were shared by at least two donors. A nearest-neighbor algorithm error-corrected the raw reads and collapsed the reads into unique sequences, merging closely related sequences to remove PCR and sequencing errors. Alignment of CDR3 sequences to IMGT reference sequences was used to assign V, D and J gene segments. For a sequence to be retained, a match of at least six nucleotides was required to both a V gene segment and a J gene segment. A rearrangement counted as productive if the CDR3 had no stop codons and remained in frame with V and J, and every other rearrangement counted as non-productive. CDR3 was defined by IMGT convention, running from the second conserved V-encoded cysteine to the conserved J-encoded phenylalanine. In an earlier analysis of around 600 of the donors, sequences lacking an unambiguous match to a single V gene segment were excluded. An earlier analysis of 587 of the donors called V segments functional above 56.7% productive rearrangements and segregating when the between-donor standard deviation exceeded 5%. A statistical classification framework was built to diagnose cytomegalovirus status from the catalog of TCR beta chain sequences. In a later analysis, V and J genes were assigned by comparing TCR nucleotide sequences against IMGT/GENE-DB human TR gene sequences. The TCRdist pipeline was used in a later analysis to assign CDR3 sequences and most-parsimonious VDJ recombination scenarios. In a later analysis, every TCR beta chain was defined by the combination of its CDR3 amino acid sequence and its V-gene family, and reads without a unique V-gene family were dropped. As a way to deal with suspected cross-contamination and a sequencing artifact, a later analysis dropped 450 to 700 nucleotide sequences that were highly shared and had low generation probability. A later analysis calculated a clonal expansion index for each public chain from normalized within-repertoire ranks of inferred template counts. A later analysis computed generation probabilities with a VDJ recombination model fitted to out-of-frame rearrangements, and checked the results against IGoR. In a later analysis, TCR-TCR, TCR-HLA and TCR-CMV co-occurrence was scored with hypergeometric tests, and a repertoire-size bias correction was applied to TCR pairs. To estimate false discovery rates, a later analysis permuted the HLA or CMV assignments 20 times. In a later analysis, co-occurring TCRs were grouped using DBSCAN, and TCRdist sequence similarity was added for clustering within HLA-allele-positive subsets. For co-occurrence clustering, repertoires with fewer than 30,000 or more than 120,000 public chains were excluded, along with several repertoires with anomalous nucleotide sharing. Imported from immuneACCESS, the table was reduced by TCRdb to in-frame sequences with V and J called. These copies leave out some clones; in studies compared against another copy, an unresolved V gene accounts for under half, and the cause of the remainder is not known. For V, J and clone size, that table is used; D and trimming come from the DNA. The sample records fewer than 150,000 clones, roughly 71% of which are singletons. Less than 7% of the sample rests with the top ten.

Sequenced input: PBMCs. This TCR was recovered from a woman in her forties or fifties in good health and CMV-seropositive. The sequence is built from TRBV15 and TRBJ1-2; the D gene is not confidently resolved. Here the CDR3 is given as CATSADFYGYTF. Here is the DNA: TGTGCCACCAGCGCCGACTTCTATGGCTACACCTTC.